A selection of T cell receptor beta chains follows, all from one sample in a study of T cell responses to AZD1222 COVID-19 vaccine. Generated by immunoSEQ multiplex PCR, the TCRdb table keeps only in-frame clones and is missing some. The table shows over 100,000 clones, with 70% to 90% occurring only once. The sequences come from peripheral blood, collected on day 0 of AZD1222 vaccination. Receptors originate from an adult in good health. Both conserved end residues are part of each CDR3. Fields, in order: V gene, J gene, CDR3 protein.

v_call: TRBV27
j_call: TRBJ1-3
cdr3_aa: CASKFGGGSGNTIYF

v_call: TRBV4-2
j_call: TRBJ1-3
cdr3_aa: CASSQDLDRGLPGNTIYF

v_call: TRBV12-5
j_call: TRBJ2-2
cdr3_aa: CASGLVLAGNTGELFF

v_call: TRBV16
j_call: TRBJ1-2
cdr3_aa: CASSQSRGYTF

v_call: TRBV7-8
j_call: TRBJ1-1
cdr3_aa: CASSVRDSPGSEAFF

v_call: TRBV9
j_call: TRBJ2-1
cdr3_aa: CASSARRAAGDYNEQFF

v_call: TRBV30
j_call: TRBJ2-1
cdr3_aa: CAWRKTDRGRQYNEQFF

v_call: TRBV18
j_call: TRBJ1-2
cdr3_aa: CASSPLDRGYTF

v_call: TRBV6-5
j_call: TRBJ2-1
cdr3_aa: CASTAAISYNEQFF

v_call: TRBV5-4
j_call: TRBJ1-1
cdr3_aa: CASSLELTNTEAFF

v_call: TRBV5-4
j_call: TRBJ1-5
cdr3_aa: CASSLAGGNQPQHF

v_call: TRBV6-2/TRBV6-3
j_call: TRBJ1-4
cdr3_aa: CASSSPGQGEKLFF

v_call: TRBV5-1
j_call: TRBJ1-1
cdr3_aa: CASSPGKVGTEAFF

v_call: TRBV6-5
j_call: TRBJ1-3
cdr3_aa: CASQTGRGNTIYF

v_call: TRBV7-9
j_call: TRBJ2-2
cdr3_aa: CASSLKKNTGELFF

v_call: TRBV6-5
j_call: TRBJ1-1
cdr3_aa: CASKPDRNTEAFF

v_call: TRBV7-2
j_call: TRBJ1-5
cdr3_aa: CASSLVGDNQPQHF

v_call: TRBV19
j_call: TRBJ2-5
cdr3_aa: CASSPSYGETQYF

v_call: TRBV5-4
j_call: TRBJ1-4
cdr3_aa: CASSSGTEAEKLFF

v_call: TRBV19
j_call: TRBJ2-1
cdr3_aa: CASSMGLAGSNEQFF

v_call: TRBV11-2
j_call: TRBJ1-4
cdr3_aa: CASSYAAELFF

v_call: TRBV5-1
j_call: TRBJ2-3
cdr3_aa: CASSLTLLDGGEYF

v_call: TRBV12-3/TRBV12-4
j_call: TRBJ2-1
cdr3_aa: CASRALRDEQFF

v_call: TRBV5-1
j_call: TRBJ2-3
cdr3_aa: CASSLAGHITDTQYF

v_call: TRBV7-2
j_call: TRBJ1-2
cdr3_aa: CAGGGAGYYGYTF

v_call: TRBV7-3
j_call: TRBJ2-3
cdr3_aa: CASSPGTSGGWADTQYF

v_call: TRBV11-2
j_call: TRBJ2-1
cdr3_aa: CASSFGTSGAQFF

v_call: TRBV3-1/TRBV3-2
j_call: TRBJ2-7
cdr3_aa: CASSQRGTSYEQYF

v_call: TRBV7-2
j_call: TRBJ2-3
cdr3_aa: CASSLGPNSDTQYF

v_call: TRBV28
j_call: TRBJ1-3
cdr3_aa: CASSFVQGTIYF

v_call: TRBV2
j_call: TRBJ1-2
cdr3_aa: CASTRGTGGIYGYTF

v_call: TRBV30
j_call: TRBJ1-2
cdr3_aa: CAWHLGDGYTF

v_call: TRBV19
j_call: TRBJ2-5
cdr3_aa: CASSMPGGVETQYF

v_call: TRBV5-1
j_call: TRBJ1-6
cdr3_aa: CASSLEGDSPLHF

v_call: TRBV6-1
j_call: TRBJ1-1
cdr3_aa: CASSEGTGVSAFF

v_call: TRBV6-5
j_call: TRBJ1-5
cdr3_aa: CASSYLTNQPQHF

v_call: TRBV5-4
j_call: TRBJ1-2
cdr3_aa: CASSPDTDSPYGYTF

v_call: TRBV11-2
j_call: TRBJ2-3
cdr3_aa: CASSLSPLSTDTQYF

v_call: TRBV5-8
j_call: TRBJ1-1
cdr3_aa: CASSFPGTWGNTEAFF

v_call: TRBV7-8
j_call: TRBJ2-7
cdr3_aa: CASSPRTGVWEQYF

v_call: TRBV28
j_call: TRBJ2-7
cdr3_aa: CASSYGDSYEQYF

v_call: TRBV19
j_call: TRBJ2-1
cdr3_aa: CASSIRWAPTSRTYNEQFF

v_call: TRBV11-2
j_call: TRBJ2-5
cdr3_aa: CASSSSSQTQYF

v_call: TRBV7-9
j_call: TRBJ2-5
cdr3_aa: CASSLGDREVETQYF

v_call: TRBV20-1
j_call: TRBJ2-3
cdr3_aa: CSGVLRDTQYF

v_call: TRBV12-3/TRBV12-4
j_call: TRBJ2-7
cdr3_aa: CASSPSAGEQYF

v_call: TRBV25-1
j_call: TRBJ1-5
cdr3_aa: CASSERGGRNQPQHF

v_call: TRBV20-1
j_call: TRBJ1-1
cdr3_aa: CSAGPNTEAFF

v_call: TRBV18
j_call: TRBJ2-3
cdr3_aa: CASSPPGQGGSDTQYF

v_call: TRBV6-1
j_call: TRBJ2-7
cdr3_aa: CASSEGGYEQYF

v_call: TRBV9
j_call: TRBJ2-1
cdr3_aa: CASSAPPGSGSLSEQFF

v_call: TRBV2
j_call: TRBJ2-6
cdr3_aa: CASSVTGTPTGANVLTF